These 19 T cell receptor beta chains came from one sample sequenced in a study of CD4 and CD8 cells across lung adenocarcinoma regions. TCRdb fed the PCR reads into MiXCR, producing one record per CDR3 protein. Counted here are 14,000 or so distinct CDR3 sequences, about 48% occurring once; the ten biggest clones make up roughly a sixth. Material for sequencing was CD4+ T cells from the center of a lung tumor. The receptors derive from a male donor with lung adenocarcinoma. The CD4 and CD8 labels of this study may be unreliable.

Only a few counts were recorded for this clonotype. The chain couples TRBV28 to TRBJ2-1, with 12 bases identical to TRBD2. Germline CDR1 and CDR2: MDHEN and SYDVKM. This CDR3 is built from 15 residues. With V trimmed by 5 bases and J by 9 bases, 8 bases remained unmatched. The CDR3 reads CASSTSSGRVFEQFF. CDR3 bases: TGTGCCAGCAGTACCTCTAGCGGGAGGGTCTTTGAGCAGTTCTTC.

About this clonotype itself: Compared with germline, one end of the junction differs, possibly owing to a read error. This rearrangement joins TRBV7-3 to TRBJ2-3, with D tentatively TRBD2 (7 bases). Germline V lookup: CDR1 SGHTA, CDR2 FQGTGA. The CDR3 consists of 17 residues. The DNA of the CDR3 is TGTGCCAGCAGCTTGGGTGGCGGGGGCCGTGACACAGATACCCAGTATTTT. Translation: CASSLGGGGRDTDTQYF.

The chain carries TRBV7-2 and TRBJ2-5; no firm D call. The better agreement between TRBJ2-7 and the DNA end casts doubt on the J call. Germline lookup yields CDR1 SGHTA and CDR2 FQGNSA. This CDR3 spans 13 amino acids. DNA for the CDR3: TGTGCCAGCAGCTTACGCCCTCTGTTCGAGCAGTACTTC. Translated: CASSLRPLFEQYF.

This clonotype was detected ten times or more. The chain employs TRBV6-1 and TRBJ2-6; D uncertain. CDR1 and CDR2 from the germline V gene are MNHNS and SASEGT. The CDR3 totals 15 residues. V was pared by 1 base and J by 3 bases, with 7 bases between. CDR3 DNA: TGTGCCAGCAGTGAAGGTGGCTTTGGGGCCAACGTCCTGACTTTC. Its translation is CASSEGGFGANVLTF.

The chain couples TRBV6-1 to TRBJ2-1; TRBD1 matches at 9 bases. Unmatched junction bases numbered 6, after V lost 5 bases and J lost 4 bases. Germline CDR1 reads MNHNS; CDR2 reads SASEGT. The CDR3 is 15 residues long. The CDR3, as DNA: TGTGCCAGCAGTCGGGGACAGGGTTGGTACAATGAGCAGTTCTTC. Amino acid sequence: CASSRGQGWYNEQFF.

By share, this clonotype ranks as large. The rearrangement uses TRBV6-5 and TRBJ2-1; no clear D. Per the germline V gene, CDR1 is MNHEY and CDR2 is SVGAGI. CDR3 length: 12 amino acids. The germline V and J ends were trimmed by 5 bases and 8 bases, with 10 bases remaining between them. The CDR3 DNA reads TGTGCCAGCAGTCCTCCCAAGTATGAGCAGTTCTTC. This gives the protein CASSPPKYEQFF.

The chain carries TRBV6-2 or TRBV6-3 and TRBJ2-5; no definite D call. Matching the DNA end better, TRBJ2-7 makes the J call doubtful. The CDR3 spans 12 residues. Per the germline V gene, CDR1 is MNHEY and CDR2 is SVGEGT. CDR3 nucleotides: TGTGCCAGCAGTTACACTCGATTCGAGCAGTACTTC. This gives the protein CASSYTRFEQYF.

This chain uses TRBV10-2 with TRBJ2-4; 11 nucleotides match TRBD2. The closer fit of TRBJ2-7 to the DNA end suggests the J call may be wrong. There are 16 residues in the CDR3. Germline V lookup: CDR1 WSHSY, CDR2 SAAADI. Here the CDR3 reads CASSEPLAGGLYEQYF. In nucleotides, the CDR3 is TGCGCCAGCAGTGAGCCCTTAGCGGGAGGGCTCTACGAGCAGTACTTC.

This clonotype was found once. This chain connects TRBV6-5 to TRBJ2-6; D is possibly TRBD1 or TRBD2 (5 bases each). CDR1 is MNHEY and CDR2 is SVGAGI in the germline V gene. V gave up 0 bases and J gave up 0 bases, with 9 bases separating them. CDR3 length: 17 amino acids. The CDR3 coding sequence is TGTGCCAGCAGTTACTCGGGACCGAACTCTGGGGCCAACGTCCTGACTTTC. It codes for CASSYSGPNSGANVLTF.

V and J are TRBV4-2 and TRBJ2-5; D possibly matches TRBD1 or TRBD2 (5 bases each). The CDR3 is 16 residues long. The ends were cut back, 6 bases at V and 0 bases at J, with 17 bases in the middle. CDR1 LGHNA and CDR2 YNFKEQ come from the germline V gene. As DNA, the CDR3 is TGTGCCAGCAGGGGGGACGGGGCACCCGACCAAGAGACCCAGTACTTC. As protein: CASRGDGAPDQETQYF.

The gene calls are TRBV19 and TRBJ2-1; D is unresolved. This CDR3 has 13 amino acids. V shed 8 bases and J shed 7 bases, with 15 bases lying between them. Germline CDR1 reads LNHDA; CDR2 reads SQIVND (reference sequence). The CDR3 DNA reads as TGTGCCAGTTCCTCCAACCCTTCTAATGAGCAGTTCTTC. Protein product: CASSSNPSNEQFF.

The V call is TRBV4-1, the J call TRBJ2-1, with D tentatively TRBD1 or TRBD2 (5 bases each). The CDR3 contains 16 residues. Germline values: CDR1 MGHRA, CDR2 YSYEKL. V was clipped by 2 bases and J by 13 bases, with 24 bases between them. CDR3: CASSQYARDVRETQFF. The CDR3 bases are TGCGCCAGCAGCCAATATGCACGGGACGTTCGAGAGACCCAGTTCTTC.

V and J are TRBV4-2 and TRBJ2-3; TRBD2 agrees at 9 bases. The CDR3 runs 17 residues. Germline loops: CDR1 LGHNA, CDR2 YNFKEQ. V was pared by 3 bases and J by 2 bases, with 9 bases of the junction left unmatched. CDR3 bases: TGTGCCAGCAGCCAGGCCTTTAGCGGGAGCGACACAGATACGCAGTATTTT. It encodes CASSQAFSGSDTDTQYF.

The rearrangement uses TRBV19 and TRBJ2-3; unclear D gene. V lost 7 bases and J 0 bases, leaving 11 bases between the germline ends. Per the germline V gene, CDR1 is LNHDA and CDR2 is SQIVND (reference sequence). There are 14 residues in the CDR3. CDR3 DNA: TGTGCCAGTAAATTACAGCCTAGCACAGATACGCAGTATTTT. Its protein is CASKLQPSTDTQYF.

This clonotype was seen ten or more times. This rearrangement joins TRBV6-1 to TRBJ2-1; weak D call: TRBD1 (6 bases). The V end was cut by 7 bases, the J end by 9 bases, with 10 bases between. The germline V gene has CDR1 MNHNS and CDR2 SASEGT. This CDR3 contains 11 residues. The CDR3 protein is CASTPGVEQFF. The CDR3 DNA reads as TGTGCCAGCACCCCAGGGGTTGAGCAGTTCTTC.

This clonotype was detected only a few times. This rearrangement joins TRBV6-5 to TRBJ2-1; tentative D call: TRBD1 (6 bases). Germline CDR1 is MNHEY and CDR2 is SVGAGI. Trimming shortened V by 4 bases and J by 10 bases, and 14 bases separated the two germline ends. The CDR3 totals 13 residues. CDR3 nucleotides: TGTGCCAGCAGTTCGACAGGACCCTACGAGCAGTTCTTC. Residues: CASSSTGPYEQFF.

This clonotype is medium-sized by share. The V call is TRBV6-1, the J call TRBJ2-6; D is ambiguous. Trimming left V 3 bases short and J 1 base short, with 1 base between. Germline V gene data show CDR1 as MNHNS and CDR2 as SASEGT. The CDR3 consists of 13 residues. For the CDR3, the DNA is TGTGCCAGCAGTGATTCTGGGGCCAACGTCCTGACTTTC. This sequence encodes CASSDSGANVLTF.

This rearrangement joins TRBV9 to TRBJ2-1, with TRBD1 identical over 9 bases. The J call is uncertain, as TRBJ2-5 better fits the DNA end. The CDR3 consists of 17 residues. Per the germline V gene, CDR1 is SGDLS and CDR2 is YYNGEE. In nucleotides, the CDR3 is TGTGCCAGCAGCGTTCACTCCTCGGACAGGGGTGGAGAGACCCAGTACTTC. Protein: CASSVHSSDRGGETQYF.

Remarks on this clonotype: Sequence at one end of the junction differs from germline and may be a read error. CDR3 in DNA: TGTGCCAGCAGTCTAGCTGTCAGCACCGGTGAGCTGTTTTTT. This translates into CASSLAVSTGELFF. The genes are TRBV6-1 and TRBJ2-2; tentative D call: TRBD2 (5 bases). Looked up from germline, CDR1 is MNHNS and CDR2 is SASEGT. This CDR3 comprises 14 residues.